What follows are 20 T cell receptor beta chains derived from one specimen sequenced in a study of shared clonotypes between healthy human individuals. Sequenced by immunoSEQ multiplex PCR; TCRdb stores in-frame clones only, minus some. The profile shows roughly 2.2 million clones, approximately 95% of them singletons. The sequencing input was naive CD4+ T cells from PBMCs. The subset was: CD45RA+ positively selected. These receptors originate from a man between 18 and 29 years old in good health. Some clones in this sample may be carry-over from other donors' samples.

The V and J genes are TRBV5-1 and TRBJ2-7; TRBD1 matches 7 bases. Germline loops: CDR1 SGHRS, CDR2 YFSETQ. This CDR3 contains 16 residues. Trimming removed 0 bases from V and 5 bases from J; junction bases left unmatched: 11. The CDR3 here is CASSLGLVRQGDEQYF. CDR3 coding DNA: TGCGCCAGCAGCTTGGGATTAGTTCGACAGGGCGACGAGCAGTACTTC.

The V call is TRBV9, the J call TRBJ1-3; perhaps TRBD1 as D (5 bases). There are 16 residues in the CDR3. Trimming removed 0 bases at V and 0 bases at J, with 10 bases between. Germline assignment: CDR1 SGDLS and CDR2 YYNGEE. This chain's CDR3 is CASSVASGVSGNTIYF. In DNA, the CDR3 is TGTGCCAGCAGCGTAGCTTCGGGGGTCTCTGGAAACACCATATATTTT.

The V and J genes are TRBV19 and TRBJ2-6; D might be TRBD1 or TRBD2, each matching 5 bases. CDR1 is LNHDA and CDR2 is SQIVND in the germline V gene (reference sequence). Deletions cut 7 bases from V and 0 bases from J, with 10 bases between. The CDR3 is made up of 15 amino acids. The CDR3 DNA reads as TGTGCCAGTAACCGAGGGGCCTCTGGGGCCAACGTCCTGACTTTC. Its protein product is CASNRGASGANVLTF.

The gene calls are TRBV18 and TRBJ2-5; TRBD1 is a possible D gene (6 bases). Germline V gene sequence: CDR1 KGHSH, CDR2 LQKENI. Trimming stripped 5 bases from V and 12 bases from J, with 19 bases between. The CDR3 covers 13 residues. CDR3 in amino acids: CASSTDSNVLEYF. The CDR3 nucleotides are TGTGCCAGCTCAACGGACAGCAACGTACTCGAGTACTTC.

The chain recombines TRBV7-9 with TRBJ2-5; the match to TRBD2 covers 7 bases. This CDR3 is 12 amino acids long. Trimming at V came to 3 bases and at J to 11 bases, leaving 6 bases not matched to a gene. CDR1 and CDR2 (germline): SEHNR, FQNEAQ (reference sequence). The CDR3 bases are TGTGCCAGCAGCTTCGAGGGAGGGGAGCAGTACTTC. This translates into CASSFEGGEQYF.

The chain carries TRBV7-2 and TRBJ2-3; 14 positions match TRBD2. The CDR3 sequence is 18 residues long. V lost 5 bases and J lost 6; bases outside the gene matches: 13. Germline-derived CDR1 and CDR2 are SGHTA and FQGNSA. CDR3 in amino acids: CASSPGLAGERTRDTQYF. The CDR3 DNA reads TGTGCCAGCAGCCCGGGACTAGCGGGAGAGCGCACGAGGGATACGCAGTATTTT.

The chain combines TRBV28 with TRBJ1-1; D gene uncertain. Germline assignment: CDR1 MDHEN and CDR2 SYDVKM. V lost 3 bases to trimming and J lost 11 bases, with 10 bases between them. The CDR3 contains 11 residues. CDR3 sequence reads: CASSFLNNAFF. The DNA for the CDR3 is TGTGCCAGCAGTTTCCTAAATAATGCTTTCTTT.

This chain links TRBV29-1 with TRBJ1-1, with 7 bases identical to TRBD1. This CDR3 is built from 14 residues. V was clipped by 2 bases and J by 4 bases; unmatched bases: 7. Germline CDR1 and CDR2: SQVTM and ANQGSEA. The CDR3 is CSVELRQGFTEAFF. Written as DNA, the CDR3 is TGCAGCGTTGAACTGCGACAGGGTTTCACTGAAGCTTTCTTT.

The chain recombines TRBV10-3 with TRBJ1-1; unclear D gene. CDR3 length: 14 residues. CDR1 ENHRY and CDR2 SYGVKD come from the germline V gene. The ends were cut back, 4 bases at V and 4 bases at J, with 13 bases in the middle. The CDR3 DNA reads as TGTGCCATCAGTGGAAGAACCCTTGGCACTGAAGCTTTCTTT. Translating it yields CAISGRTLGTEAFF.

Here the CDR3 reads CASSLYDRTDTQYF. For the CDR3, the DNA is TGTGCCAGCAGTTTATACGACAGGACAGATACGCAGTATTTT. The chain recombines TRBV27 with TRBJ2-3; weak D call: TRBD1 (6 bases). Germline V gives CDR1 MNHEY, CDR2 SMNVEV (reference sequence). The V end was cut by 1 base, the J end by 3 bases, with 8 bases between. This CDR3 region has 14 residues.

There are a few counts of this clone. The rearrangement uses TRBV2 and TRBJ2-2, with D unclear. This CDR3 contains 13 residues. V was pared by 8 bases and J by 0 bases, with 7 bases between. The germline CDR1 and CDR2 sequences are SNHLY and FYNNEI. The CDR3 sequence: CASGVTNTGELFF. In DNA, the CDR3 is TGTGCCAGCGGGGTTACGAACACCGGGGAGCTGTTTTTT.

The chain employs TRBV7-8 and TRBJ2-3, with no clear D. V shed 4 bases and J shed 5 bases, with 22 bases lying between them. The CDR3 covers 17 residues. Germline CDR1 is SGHVS and CDR2 is FQNEAQ. CDR3 amino acids: CASSSPGREKGQDTQYF. As DNA, the CDR3 is TGTGCCAGCAGCTCACCGGGTAGGGAAAAGGGTCAAGATACGCAGTATTTT.

This chain links TRBV27 with TRBJ1-2, with 9 bases that match TRBD1. CDR3 length: 18 amino acids. Trimming took 4 bases from V and 4 from J; bases not matched to a gene: 16. Germline assignment: CDR1 MNHEY and CDR2 SMNVEV (reference sequence). CDR3 loop: CASSSGPTPGQGTYGYTF. Here the CDR3 DNA reads TGTGCCAGCAGTTCGGGTCCTACACCCGGACAGGGGACCTATGGCTACACCTTC.

The chain couples TRBV5-8 to TRBJ1-2; D unresolved. Germline CDR1 SGHTS, CDR2 YDEGEE. The V gene lost 8 bases and the J gene lost 8 bases, with 28 bases spanning the gap. CDR3 length: 16 residues. The CDR3 loop reads CARRENKLSGWGGYTF. CDR3 sequence (DNA): TGTGCCAGGAGAGAGAATAAATTGAGTGGATGGGGAGGCTACACCTTC.

The chain is built from TRBV14 and TRBJ1-4; 9 positions match TRBD1. The CDR3 loop spans 17 amino acids. Germline trimming cut 0 bases from V and 5 bases from J; bases unmatched to any gene: 7. Germline V gene lookup returns CDR1 SGHDN and CDR2 FVKESK. The DNA for the CDR3 is TGTGCCAGCAGCCAAGAGATCGGCGGGACAGGGAATGAAAAACTGTTTTTT. It specifies CASSQEIGGTGNEKLFF.

V is TRBV9 and J is TRBJ2-3, with D unresolved. This CDR3 comprises 14 residues. V lost 0 bases and J 2 bases, leaving 7 bases between the germline ends. Looked up from germline, CDR1 is SGDLS and CDR2 is YYNGEE. CDR3 sequence: CASSVDSFTDTQYF. The CDR3 region has the DNA TGTGCCAGCAGCGTAGACAGCTTCACAGATACGCAGTATTTT.

In the case of this clone: The identical CDR3 is also encoded by other nucleotide sequences in the sample. The chain carries TRBV28 and TRBJ1-2; D is undetermined. Trimming removed 3 bases from V and 2 bases from J, with 7 bases in between. Germline V gene lookup returns CDR1 MDHEN and CDR2 SYDVKM. This CDR3 has 13 residues. CDR3 region: CASSFRRNYGYTF. In nucleotides, the CDR3 is TGTGCCAGCAGTTTCCGACGGAACTATGGCTACACCTTC.

J is TRBJ1-2 and V is TRBV30, with no clear D. Germline V gene sequence: CDR1 GTSNPN, CDR2 SVGIG (reference sequence). V shed 5 bases and J shed 4 bases, with 14 bases lying between them. This CDR3 has 13 amino acids. The CDR3 sequence is CAWGALEGYGYTF. In DNA, the CDR3 is TGTGCCTGGGGCGCACTGGAGGGCTATGGCTACACCTTC.

Points on this clone: Other DNA sequences in this sample translate to the same CDR3. V and J are TRBV5-1 and TRBJ2-1; 7 nucleotides line up with TRBD2. CDR1 SGHRS and CDR2 YFSETQ come from the germline V gene. V trimming: 5 bases; J trimming: 5 bases; junction bases outside the gene matches: 7. The CDR3 loop spans 14 amino acids. The CDR3 coding sequence is TGCGCCAGCAGTTCCAGCGGGGCTAACAATGAGCAGTTCTTC. Protein sequence: CASSSSGANNEQFF.

The chain combines TRBV4-2 with TRBJ1-1, with 7 positions matching TRBD1. This CDR3 is 14 amino acids long. CDR1 LGHNA and CDR2 YNFKEQ come from the germline V gene. J gave up 6 bases and V 3 bases, and 7 bases lay outside the gene matches. The CDR3 protein is CASSQGTDVAEAFF. CDR3 coding DNA: TGTGCCAGCAGCCAGGGGACAGACGTCGCTGAAGCTTTCTTT.